A few counts support the clone carrying this TCR beta chain. Its antigen is still unknown. This record comes from a study of T cells after yellow fever vaccination. Overall study results and limits: Among primary-vaccination clones, most reappeared after the booster, at roughly 95% for CD4 and about 90% for CD8. When the response was secondary, it was weaker but reached its peak faster, day 5 versus 15.

A universal primer site and UMIs were added as TCR cDNA was made by 5'RACE template switching. TCRdb re-called the 5' RACE reads through MiXCR, storing one row per CDR3 protein. The profile covers some 350,000 distinct CDR3 sequences, with roughly 8.7% appearing a single time and 15% to 20% taken by the ten largest. CDR3 length equals 14 residues. Trimming removed 4 bases from V and 3 bases from J, with 13 bases in between. From germline, CDR1 is SGHRS and CDR2 YFSETQ. The TCR originated in a man younger than 35 who received the YFV17D yellow fever vaccine. Source: PBMCs, taken on the day of the first yellow fever vaccination. The chain uses TRBV5-1 and TRBJ2-5, with D maybe TRBD1 (6 bases). CDR3 residues: CASSVEAGEETQYF. The CDR3 DNA reads as TGCGCCAGCAGCGTTGAGGCAGGGGAAGAGACCCAGTACTTC.